Below are 32 T cell receptor beta chains sequenced from a single sample in a study of immune evolution from preneoplasia to lung adenocarcinoma. Repertoires were generated with immunoSEQ multiplex PCR, while TCRdb's copy carries only in-frame clones and drops some. The data hold approximately 6,800 clones, with under 85% observed a single time. Sequencing was carried out using FFPE adjacent normal lung tissue. The receptors shown here come from a person aged 65 to 79 with lung adenocarcinoma.

V is TRBV9 and J is TRBJ2-7; D is possibly TRBD1 (5 bases). Per the germline V gene, CDR1 is SGDLS and CDR2 is YYNGEE. The CDR3 has 15 amino acids. The germline V and J ends were trimmed by 4 bases and 5 bases, with 19 bases remaining between them. The CDR3 nucleotides are TGTGCCAGCAGCCCGATGGACACCAATAGGGACGAGCAGTACTTC. It encodes CASSPMDTNRDEQYF.

Comment on this clone: A read error may produce the germline difference seen at one junction end. J is TRBJ1-2 and V is TRBV6-5, with TRBD1 matching over 9 bases. CDR1 is MNHEY, CDR2 SVGAGI, per germline. The CDR3 contains 14 residues. CDR3 residues: CANSWGTGLDGYTF. DNA for the CDR3: TGTGCCAACAGTTGGGGGACAGGGTTGGATGGCTACACCTTC.

The chain is built from TRBV11-2 and TRBJ2-6, with D possibly being TRBD1 (6 bases). The CDR3 runs to 15 residues. The germline V gene has CDR1 SGHAT and CDR2 FQNNGV. The V gene lost 4 bases and the J gene lost 1 base, with 8 bases spanning the gap. The CDR3 region is CASSSQGSGANVLTF. CDR3 DNA sequence: TGTGCCAGCAGCTCACAGGGATCTGGGGCCAACGTCCTGACTTTC. Variable domain in full (rest from reference TRBV11-2 and TRBJ2-6): EAGVAQSPRYKIIEKRQSVAFWCNPISGHATLYWYQQILGQGPKLLIQFQNNGVVDDSQLPKDRFSAERLKGVDSTLKIQPAKLEDSAVYLCASSSQGSGANVLTFGAGSRLTVL.

This clone was recorded once. The gene calls are TRBV18 and TRBJ1-5, with a weak D call TRBD1 (6 bases). In germline, CDR1 is KGHSH, CDR2 LQKENI. The ends were cut back, 3 bases at V and 3 bases at J, with 15 bases in the middle. The CDR3 consists of 16 residues. CDR3 loop: CASSPGQSANNQPQHF. The CDR3 DNA reads as TGTGCCAGCTCACCCGGACAGAGCGCCAACAATCAGCCCCAGCATTTT.

This chain connects TRBV4-1 to TRBJ1-3; no clear D gene. This CDR3 region has 16 residues. With 3 bases removed from V and 10 bases from J, the gap between germline ends came to 22 bases. Germline values: CDR1 MGHRA, CDR2 YSYEKL. In DNA form, the CDR3 reads TGCGCCAGCAGCCATGTTACAGTGCCCGCCGAAACGACCATATATTTT. This translates into CASSHVTVPAETTIYF.

The rearrangement uses TRBV18 and TRBJ1-4; D may be TRBD1 (5 bases). Trimming left V 4 bases short and J 3 bases short, with 12 bases between. Per germline, CDR1 KGHSH and CDR2 LQKENI. CDR3 length: 15 residues. The CDR3 bases are TGTGCCAGCTCACTTCAGGACATTCCTAATGAAAAACTGTTTTTT. It specifies CASSLQDIPNEKLFF.

The chain links TRBV7-9 to TRBJ1-1, with D uncertain. Trimming pared 4 bases from V and 1 base from J, leaving 10 bases between. In germline, CDR1 is SEHNR, CDR2 FQNEAQ (reference sequence). This CDR3 is built from 14 residues. CDR3 residues: CASSSNAANTEAFF. CDR3 DNA sequence: TGTGCCAGCAGCTCCAACGCCGCGAACACTGAAGCTTTCTTT.

The chain employs TRBV28 and TRBJ2-3, with 9 bases lining up with TRBD2. CDR1 and CDR2 (germline): MDHEN, SYDVKM. The J segment lost 6 bases and the V segment lost 5 bases, leaving 9 bases of the junction unmatched. CDR3 length: 15 amino acids. CDR3 residues: CASSKPGLASDTQYF. CDR3 coding DNA: TGTGCCAGCAGTAAACCGGGACTAGCATCGGATACGCAGTATTTT. Based on the CDR3 plus reference TRBV28 and TRBJ2-3, the full variable domain is DVKVTQSSRYLVKRTGEKVFLECVQDMDHENMFWYRQDPGLGLRLIYFSYDVKMKEKGDIPEGYSVSREKKERFSLILESASTNQTSMYLCASSKPGLASDTQYFGPGTRLTVL.

Remarks on this clone: The sample contains more than one DNA sequence encoding this CDR3. The rearrangement joins TRBV18 to TRBJ2-3; D is ambiguous. Germline V lookup: CDR1 KGHSH, CDR2 LQKENI. This CDR3 has 12 residues. V lost 3 bases and J 0 bases, leaving 1 base between the germline ends. As DNA, the CDR3 is TGTGCCAGCTCACCGAGCACAGATACGCAGTATTTT. Its protein product is CASSPSTDTQYF.

On this clone itself: Mismatch with germline at one junction end may stem from a read error. Additional DNA sequences in this sample encode the identical CDR3. The chain carries TRBV4-1 and TRBJ1-6, with D possibly being TRBD1 (5 bases). This CDR3 has 13 amino acids. Germline CDR1 is MGHRA and CDR2 is YSYEKL. This chain's CDR3 is CASSLQGYSPLHF. The CDR3 DNA reads TGCGCCAGCAGCCTTCAGGGTTATTCACCCCTTCACTTT.

The gene calls are TRBV28 and TRBJ1-2; D is undetermined. The CDR3 has 15 amino acids. Germline V CDR1 and CDR2: MDHEN, SYDVKM. Trimming removed 4 bases at V and 2 bases at J, with 14 bases between. The CDR3 DNA reads as TGTGCCAGCAGTTCCCCCACGGGAGGGAACTATGGCTACACCTTC. It is translated as CASSSPTGGNYGYTF.

The rearrangement joins TRBV14 to TRBJ1-6; unclear D gene. Germline CDR1 is SGHDN and CDR2 is FVKESK. The CDR3 totals 14 residues. V was clipped by 4 bases and J by 4 bases, with 8 bases between them. The CDR3 here is CASSPGIYNSPLHF. The DNA of the CDR3 is TGTGCCAGCAGCCCCGGGATATATAATTCACCCCTCCACTTT.

The CDR3 sequence: CASSRGVRETQYF. Here the CDR3 DNA reads TGCGCCAGCAGCCGCGGAGTACGAGAGACCCAGTACTTC. The V gene is TRBV5-1, the J gene TRBJ2-5, with no clear D. The CDR3 runs to 13 residues. Trimming left V 4 bases short and J 4 bases short, with 11 bases between. Germline V gene lookup returns CDR1 SGHRS and CDR2 YFSETQ.

The rearrangement joins TRBV6-6 to TRBJ2-5; D not resolved. V dropped 0 bases and J dropped 2 bases, with 7 bases sitting between them. The germline gives CDR1 MNHNY, CDR2 SVGAGI (reference sequence). The CDR3 covers 14 residues. CDR3 DNA sequence: TGTGCCAGCAGTTACTCTCGGCAACAAGAGACCCAGTACTTC. This sequence encodes CASSYSRQQETQYF.

The rearrangement joins TRBV28 to TRBJ1-2; D remains ambiguous. Trimming cost V 7 bases and J 8 bases, with 11 bases left between them. Germline V gives CDR1 MDHEN, CDR2 SYDVKM. The length of the CDR3 is 11 residues. CDR3 region: CASTSGQGYTF. The CDR3 region has the DNA TGTGCCAGCACTTCTGGGCAAGGCTACACCTTC.

This clone showed up just once. The chain is built from TRBV5-1 and TRBJ2-5; possible D gene TRBD2, 5 bases. The V end lost 4 bases, the J end lost 5 bases, and 12 bases lay between the germline ends. Germline CDR1 reads SGHRS; CDR2 reads YFSETQ. The CDR3 is made up of 13 amino acids. CDR3 sequence: CASSLTGWETQYF. In DNA form, the CDR3 reads TGCGCCAGCAGCCTCACGGGGTGGGAGACCCAGTACTTC.

The CDR3 reads CASAYRARDTEAFF. The CDR3 DNA sequence: TGTGCCAGCGCATACAGGGCCCGAGACACTGAAGCTTTCTTT. The chain has TRBV9 and TRBJ1-1; D may be TRBD1 (6 bases). Germline assignment: CDR1 SGDLS and CDR2 YYNGEE. This CDR3 is built from 14 residues. V was pared by 7 bases and J by 3 bases, with 16 bases between.

This CDR3 is CASSGRSGPYEQYF. CDR3 sequence (DNA): TGTGCCAGCAGCGGACGGAGCGGCCCCTACGAGCAGTACTTC. The rearrangement joins TRBV9 to TRBJ2-7; D possibly corresponds to TRBD2 (5 bases). The germline V gene encodes CDR1 SGDLS and CDR2 YYNGEE. The ends were cut back, 3 bases at V and 2 bases at J, with 12 bases in the middle. There are 14 residues in the CDR3. The full variable domain, in which reference TRBV9 and TRBJ2-7 provide the parts outside the CDR3, is DSGVTQTPKHLITATGQRVTLRCSPRSGDLSVYWYQQSLDQGLQFLIQYYNGEERAKGNILERFSAQQFPDLHSELNLSSLELGDSALYFCASSGRSGPYEQYFGPGTRLTVT.

The chain is built from TRBV5-1 and TRBJ2-2; 8 nucleotides match TRBD1. J lost 1 base, V lost 3 bases, and 2 bases had no gene match. Germline CDR1 is SGHRS and CDR2 is YFSETQ. This CDR3 is built from 15 residues. Here the CDR3 DNA reads TGCGCCAGCAGCTGGGACAGGAGGAACACCGGGGAGCTGTTTTTT. It translates to CASSWDRRNTGELFF.

This chain links TRBV9 with TRBJ1-2; D not resolved. The germline V gene encodes CDR1 SGDLS and CDR2 YYNGEE. The V and J ends lost 4 bases and 1 base respectively, with 11 bases between them. There are 14 residues in the CDR3. CDR3 protein: CASSTTPGNYGYTF. CDR3 in DNA: TGTGCCAGCAGCACGACTCCCGGTAACTATGGCTACACCTTC.

The chain has TRBV2 and TRBJ2-7; 8 bases agree with TRBD1. V was pared by 6 bases and J by 2 bases, with 3 bases of the junction left unmatched. Germline values: CDR1 SNHLY, CDR2 FYNNEI. This CDR3 spans 13 amino acids. The chain's CDR3 is CASSGDRPYEQYF. The CDR3 region has the DNA TGTGCCAGCAGCGGGGACAGGCCCTACGAGCAGTACTTC.

V and J are TRBV7-9 and TRBJ1-1; a weak D match, TRBD1 (6 bases). Germline V lookup: CDR1 SEHNR, CDR2 FQNEAQ (reference sequence). V lost 10 bases, J lost 4 bases, and 19 bases lay in between. The CDR3 consists of 14 residues. DNA of the CDR3: TGTGCCATCAAGGGGGATTGGGGGACCACTGAAGCTTTCTTT. This gives the protein CAIKGDWGTTEAFF.

This chain uses TRBV19 with TRBJ1-1; the D gene is possibly TRBD1 (5 bases). V lost 7 bases to trimming and J lost 0 bases, with 6 bases between them. Germline V gives CDR1 LNHDA, CDR2 SQIVND (reference sequence). The CDR3 consists of 12 residues. As DNA, the CDR3 is TGTGCCAGTATAGGGGTGAACACTGAAGCTTTCTTT. Its protein is CASIGVNTEAFF.

The chain has TRBV28 and TRBJ1-5; 9 bases are shared with TRBD1. CDR3 size: 17 residues. Per the germline V gene, CDR1 is MDHEN and CDR2 is SYDVKM. V shed 6 bases and J 3 bases; nucleotides not matched to a gene: 12. DNA of the CDR3: TGTGCCAGCAGCCAATTTTCGGGACAGGGCACCAATCAGCCCCAGCATTTT. Protein product: CASSQFSGQGTNQPQHF. The complete variable domain, with remaining parts taken from reference TRBV28 and TRBJ1-5, reads DVKVTQSSRYLVKRTGEKVFLECVQDMDHENMFWYRQDPGLGLRLIYFSYDVKMKEKGDIPEGYSVSREKKERFSLILESASTNQTSMYLCASSQFSGQGTNQPQHFGDGTRLSIL.

The chain is built from TRBV2 and TRBJ1-1; 10 bases agree with TRBD1. Per germline, CDR1 SNHLY and CDR2 FYNNEI. V lost 5 bases, J lost 4 bases, and 1 base stayed unmatched. The CDR3 extends over 13 amino acids. The CDR3 DNA follows: TGTGCCAGCAGTAGACAGGGGGCCACTGAAGCTTTCTTT. Translated, it gives CASSRQGATEAFF.

The chain couples TRBV7-9 to TRBJ1-1, with D hard to call. CDR3 length: 13 residues. The germline V and J ends were trimmed by 8 bases and 2 bases, with 12 bases remaining between them. Germline lookup yields CDR1 SEHNR and CDR2 FQNEAQ (reference sequence). The CDR3, as DNA: TGTGCCAGCGCGCCAGAGATCAACACTGAAGCTTTCTTT. This translates into CASAPEINTEAFF.

V usage is TRBV6-1 and J usage is TRBJ2-7; weak D call: TRBD1 (5 bases). CDR1 and CDR2 from the germline V gene are MNHNS and SASEGT. The V end was cut by 3 bases, the J end by 0 bases, with 12 bases between. This CDR3 comprises 15 residues. The CDR3 region is CASSEDDSSSYEQYF. As DNA, the CDR3 is TGTGCCAGCAGTGAGGATGACAGTTCCTCCTACGAGCAGTACTTC.

The gene calls are TRBV2 and TRBJ2-3; 9 bases align to TRBD2. The V gene's germline CDR1 is SNHLY and CDR2 FYNNEI. J was trimmed by 1 base and V by 2 bases; bases with no gene match: 7. This CDR3 has 17 residues. CDR3 DNA sequence: TGTGCCAGCAGTGAACCCCGCGGGGGGGCTCGCACAGATACGCAGTATTTT. This encodes CASSEPRGGARTDTQYF.

The chain is built from TRBV6-5 and TRBJ2-1, with D possibly being TRBD1 (6 bases). CDR1 MNHEY and CDR2 SVGAGI come from the germline V gene. Between the trimmed V and J ends, which lost 4 bases and 5 bases, there was a span of 9 bases. This CDR3 is 13 amino acids long. The CDR3 sequence is CASSWGPDNEQFF. DNA for the CDR3: TGTGCCAGCAGTTGGGGGCCGGACAATGAGCAGTTCTTC.

This sequence joins TRBV7-2 and TRBJ2-3, with TRBD1 identical over 9 bases. The CDR3 sequence is 15 residues long. V was pared by 5 bases and J by 2 bases, with 5 bases of the junction left unmatched. Germline CDR1 reads SGHTA; CDR2 reads FQGNSA. This CDR3 is CASSGQGMNTDTQYF. As DNA, the CDR3 is TGTGCCAGCAGCGGACAGGGGATGAACACAGATACGCAGTATTTT.

The V call is TRBV28, the J call TRBJ2-7; D possibly corresponds to TRBD1 (5 bases). CDR1 and CDR2 from the germline V gene are MDHEN and SYDVKM. V lost 6 bases to trimming and J lost 1 base, with 10 bases between them. CDR3 length equals 13 residues. Here the CDR3 reads CASRPDSSYEQYF. In DNA form, the CDR3 reads TGTGCCAGCAGGCCAGACAGTTCCTACGAGCAGTACTTC.

The CDR3 loop is CASSAPGTGGGEAFF. CDR3 DNA: TGTGCCAGTAGTGCACCTGGGACAGGGGGCGGTGAAGCTTTCTTT. The rearrangement joins TRBV19 to TRBJ1-1, with TRBD1 matching over 12 bases. Germline assignment: CDR1 LNHDA and CDR2 SQIVND (reference sequence). The V segment lost 5 bases and the J segment 7 bases; nucleotides outside the gene matches: 8. The CDR3 consists of 15 residues.